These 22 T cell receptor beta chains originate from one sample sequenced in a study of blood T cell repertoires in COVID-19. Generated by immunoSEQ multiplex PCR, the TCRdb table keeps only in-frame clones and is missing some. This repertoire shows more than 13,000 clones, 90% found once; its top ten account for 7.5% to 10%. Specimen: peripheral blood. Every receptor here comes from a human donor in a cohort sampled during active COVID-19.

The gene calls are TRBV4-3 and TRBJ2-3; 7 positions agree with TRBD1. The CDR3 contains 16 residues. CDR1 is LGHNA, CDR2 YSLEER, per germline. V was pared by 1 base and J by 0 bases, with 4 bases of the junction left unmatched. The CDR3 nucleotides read TGCGCCAGCAGCCAAGCCCCGGGACAGAGCACAGATACGCAGTATTTT. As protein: CASSQAPGQSTDTQYF.

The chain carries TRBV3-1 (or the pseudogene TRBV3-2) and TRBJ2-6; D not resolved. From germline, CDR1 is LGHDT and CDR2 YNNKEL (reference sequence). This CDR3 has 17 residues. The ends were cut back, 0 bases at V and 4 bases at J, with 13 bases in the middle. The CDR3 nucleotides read TGTGCCAGCAGCCAAGAGAGTTTTGGTTCCGGGGCCAACGTCCTGACTTTC. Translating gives CASSQESFGSGANVLTF.

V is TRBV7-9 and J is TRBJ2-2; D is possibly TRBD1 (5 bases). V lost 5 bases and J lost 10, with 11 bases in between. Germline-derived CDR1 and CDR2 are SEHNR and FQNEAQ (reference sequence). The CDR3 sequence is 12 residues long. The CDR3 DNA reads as TGTGCCAGCAGCCCGCAGGGTGAGGAGCTGTTTTTT. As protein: CASSPQGEELFF.

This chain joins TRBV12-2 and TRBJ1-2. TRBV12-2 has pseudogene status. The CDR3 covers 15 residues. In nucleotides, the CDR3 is TGTGCAAGTCGCTTAGTATTCCGCGCTAACTATGGCTACACCTTC. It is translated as CASRLVFRANYGYTF.

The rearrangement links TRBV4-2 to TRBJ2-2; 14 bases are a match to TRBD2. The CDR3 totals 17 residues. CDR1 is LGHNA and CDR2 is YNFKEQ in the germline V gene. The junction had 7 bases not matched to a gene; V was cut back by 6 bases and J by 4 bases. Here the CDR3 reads CASRRLAGGQSTGELFF. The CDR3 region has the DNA TGTGCCAGCAGACGACTAGCGGGAGGGCAGTCCACCGGGGAGCTGTTTTTT.

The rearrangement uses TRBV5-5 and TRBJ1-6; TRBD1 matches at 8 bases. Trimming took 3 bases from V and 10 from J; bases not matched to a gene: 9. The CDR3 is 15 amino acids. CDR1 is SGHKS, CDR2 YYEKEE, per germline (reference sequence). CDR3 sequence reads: CASSSGQGGVSPLHF. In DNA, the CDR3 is TGTGCCAGCAGCTCCGGACAGGGAGGAGTCTCACCCCTCCACTTT.

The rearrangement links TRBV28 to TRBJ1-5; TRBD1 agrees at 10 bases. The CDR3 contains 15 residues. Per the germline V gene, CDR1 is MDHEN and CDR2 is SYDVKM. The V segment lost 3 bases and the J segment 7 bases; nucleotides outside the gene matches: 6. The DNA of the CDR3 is TGTGCCAGCAGTTTGTGGGGACAGGGGAGACAGCCCCAGCATTTT. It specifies CASSLWGQGRQPQHF.

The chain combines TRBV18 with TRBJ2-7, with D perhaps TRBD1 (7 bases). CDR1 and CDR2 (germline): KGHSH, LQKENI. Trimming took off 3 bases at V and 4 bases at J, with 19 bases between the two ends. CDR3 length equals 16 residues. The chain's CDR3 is CASSPEGTVVGYEQYF. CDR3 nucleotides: TGTGCCAGCTCACCGGAGGGGACAGTTGTGGGGTACGAGCAGTACTTC.

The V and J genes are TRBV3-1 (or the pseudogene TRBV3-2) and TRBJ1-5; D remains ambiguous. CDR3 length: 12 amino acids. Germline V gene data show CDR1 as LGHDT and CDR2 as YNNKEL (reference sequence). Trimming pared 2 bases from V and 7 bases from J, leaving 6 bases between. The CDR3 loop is CASSQSGQPQHF. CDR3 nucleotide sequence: TGTGCCAGCAGCCAATCAGGACAGCCCCAGCATTTT.

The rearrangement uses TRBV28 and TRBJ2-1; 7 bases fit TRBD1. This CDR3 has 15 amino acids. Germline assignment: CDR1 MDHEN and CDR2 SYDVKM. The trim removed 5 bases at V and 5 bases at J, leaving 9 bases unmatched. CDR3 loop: CASSAAGTVNNEQFF. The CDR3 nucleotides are TGTGCCAGCAGTGCGGCCGGGACAGTAAACAATGAGCAGTTCTTC.

DNA for the CDR3: TGTGCCAGTAGTATAGTCAGTTCCTACGAGCAGTACTTC. Amino acid sequence: CASSIVSSYEQYF. This chain connects TRBV19 to TRBJ2-7; unclear D gene. The CDR3 sequence is 13 residues long. The ends were cut back, 1 base at V and 1 base at J, with 5 bases in the middle. Germline V gives CDR1 LNHDA, CDR2 SQIVND (reference sequence).

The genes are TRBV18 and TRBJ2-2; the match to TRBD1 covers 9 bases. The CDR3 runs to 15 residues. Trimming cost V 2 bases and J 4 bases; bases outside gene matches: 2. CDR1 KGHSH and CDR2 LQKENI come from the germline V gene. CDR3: CASSPTTGGTGELFF. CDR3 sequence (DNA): TGTGCCAGCTCACCAACGACAGGGGGCACCGGGGAGCTGTTTTTT.

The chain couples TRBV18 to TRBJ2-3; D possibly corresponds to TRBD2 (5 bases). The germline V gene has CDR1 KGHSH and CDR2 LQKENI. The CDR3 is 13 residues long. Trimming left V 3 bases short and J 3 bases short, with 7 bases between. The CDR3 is CASSPDSTDTQYF. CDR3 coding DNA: TGTGCCAGCTCACCGGACTCGACAGATACGCAGTATTTT.

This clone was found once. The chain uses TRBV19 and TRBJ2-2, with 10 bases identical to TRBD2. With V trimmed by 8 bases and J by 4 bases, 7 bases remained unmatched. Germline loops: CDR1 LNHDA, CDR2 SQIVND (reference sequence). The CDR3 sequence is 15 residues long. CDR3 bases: TGTGCCAGTCATCTTAGCGGGGGGTTCACCGGGGAGCTGTTTTTT. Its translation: CASHLSGGFTGELFF.

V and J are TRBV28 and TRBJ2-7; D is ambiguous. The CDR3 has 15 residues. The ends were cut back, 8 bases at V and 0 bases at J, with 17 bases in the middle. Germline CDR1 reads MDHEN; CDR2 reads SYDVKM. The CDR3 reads CASHLTSLSSYEQYF. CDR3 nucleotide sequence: TGTGCCAGCCACCTCACCTCCTTGAGCTCCTACGAGCAGTACTTC.

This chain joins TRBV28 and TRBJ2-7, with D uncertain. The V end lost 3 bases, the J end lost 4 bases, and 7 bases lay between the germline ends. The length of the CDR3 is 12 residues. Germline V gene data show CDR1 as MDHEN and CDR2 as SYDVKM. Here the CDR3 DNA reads TGTGCCAGCAGTTTTGCAGGATACGAGCAGTACTTC. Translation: CASSFAGYEQYF.

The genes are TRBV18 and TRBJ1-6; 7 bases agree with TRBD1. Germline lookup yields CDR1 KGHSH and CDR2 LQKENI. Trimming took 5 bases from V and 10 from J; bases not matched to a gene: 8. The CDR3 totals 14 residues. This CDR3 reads CASSTTGERSPLHF. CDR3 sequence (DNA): TGTGCCAGCTCAACTACAGGGGAGCGGTCACCCCTCCACTTT.

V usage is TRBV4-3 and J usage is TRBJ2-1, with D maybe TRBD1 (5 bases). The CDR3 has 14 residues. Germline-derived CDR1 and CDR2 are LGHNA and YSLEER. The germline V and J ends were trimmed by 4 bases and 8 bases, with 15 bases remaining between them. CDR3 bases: TGCGCCAGCAGCCGACAGATGGGGTTGGATGAGCAGTTCTTC. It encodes CASSRQMGLDEQFF.

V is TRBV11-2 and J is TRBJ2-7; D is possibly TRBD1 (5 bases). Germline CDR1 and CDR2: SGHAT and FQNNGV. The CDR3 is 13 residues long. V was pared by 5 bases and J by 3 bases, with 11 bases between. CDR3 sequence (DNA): TGTGCCAGCAGCCTCGCAGGGTACTACGAGCAGTACTTC. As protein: CASSLAGYYEQYF.

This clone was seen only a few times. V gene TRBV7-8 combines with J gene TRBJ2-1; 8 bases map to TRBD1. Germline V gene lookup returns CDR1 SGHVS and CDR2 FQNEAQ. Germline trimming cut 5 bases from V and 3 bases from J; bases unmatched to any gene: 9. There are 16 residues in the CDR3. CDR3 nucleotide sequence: TGTGCCAGCAGCCTAAGGACAGGGAGCATCTACAATGAGCAGTTCTTC. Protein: CASSLRTGSIYNEQFF.

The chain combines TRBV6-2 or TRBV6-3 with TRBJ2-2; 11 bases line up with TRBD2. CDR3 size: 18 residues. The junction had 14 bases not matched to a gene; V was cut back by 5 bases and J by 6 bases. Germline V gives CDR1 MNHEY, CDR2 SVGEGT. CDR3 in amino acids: CASSPLLAGGRGPGELFF. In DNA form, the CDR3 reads TGTGCCAGCAGTCCCCTCCTAGCGGGAGGCCGGGGGCCCGGGGAGCTGTTTTTT.

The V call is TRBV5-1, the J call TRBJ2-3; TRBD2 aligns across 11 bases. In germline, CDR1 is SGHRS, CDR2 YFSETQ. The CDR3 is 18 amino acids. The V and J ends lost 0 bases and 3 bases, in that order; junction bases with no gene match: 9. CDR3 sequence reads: CASSLAPSGGTYTDTQYF. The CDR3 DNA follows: TGCGCCAGCAGCTTGGCGCCTAGCGGGGGGACATATACAGATACGCAGTATTTT.